This TCR beta chain appears in the sequencing data of a study of T cell responses to AZD1222 COVID-19 vaccine. Germline-derived CDR1 and CDR2 are SGHTA and FQGTGA. The V end lost 5 bases, the J end lost 3 bases, and 13 bases lay between the germline ends. This CDR3 has 14 residues. Method: immunoSEQ multiplex PCR; TCRdb's copy keeps in-frame clones and lacks some. Of around 130,000 clones listed, about 90% are singletons. The TCR originated in an adult in good health. The chain is built from TRBV7-3 and TRBJ1-2; D not resolved. The sequencing used peripheral blood, collected on day 0 of AZD1222 vaccination. The CDR3 nucleotides are TGTGCCAGCAGCGGACGGGAGCTAGACTATGGCTACACCTTC. Its protein product is CASSGRELDYGYTF.